A selection of T cell receptor beta chains follows, all from one sample in a study of blood T cell repertoires in COVID-19. Sequencing used immunoSEQ multiplex PCR; TCRdb keeps in-frame clones, though not all of them. The profile covers approximately 65,000 clones, with roughly 80% appearing a single time and approximately 4% taken by the ten largest. The sequenced material came from PBMCs or T cells enriched from blood (not recorded which). These receptors were obtained from a woman in her thirties or forties with acute COVID-19. CDR3s include the opening cysteine and the closing phenylalanine or tryptophan. D genes are given only for firm matches. The listing skips clone size in some rows; elsewhere it reads once, few, many or a size class.

D gene,V gene,clone size,J gene,CDR3 DNA,CDR3 protein
.,TRBV7-2,.,TRBJ1-6,TGTGCCAGCAGCCCCAGAGTCGCGGCCGGCCCACCCCTCCACTTT,CASSPRVAAGPPLHF
TRBD1,TRBV3-1/TRBV3-2,.,TRBJ1-6,TGTGCCAGCAGTATTATCCGGGACAGTAATTCACCCCTCCACTTT,CASSIIRDSNSPLHF
.,TRBV2,.,TRBJ2-1,TGTGCCAGCAGTGCCCCTCTAGGACAGTTCAATGAGCAGTTCTTC,CASSAPLGQFNEQFF
.,TRBV25-1,.,TRBJ1-2,TGTGCCAGCAAAAGAGGGGGATCCTACTATGGCTACACCTTC,CASKRGGSYYGYTF
.,TRBV5-1,few,TRBJ2-7,TGCGCCAGCAGCTTGGGAGCTCACGAGCAGTACTTC,CASSLGAHEQYF
.,TRBV5-4,.,TRBJ2-7,TGTGCCAGCAGCCCTTTCGGGGGAGGAACCTACGAGCAGTACTTC,CASSPFGGGTYEQYF
TRBD1,TRBV10-2,.,TRBJ2-7,TGCGCCAGCAGGCCCGACAGGGCCTCCTACGAGCAGTACTTC,CASRPDRASYEQYF
TRBD2,TRBV19,once,TRBJ2-2,TGTGCCAGTAGTATCGCGGGGGGCGGCAACACCGGGGAGCTGTTTTTT,CASSIAGGGNTGELFF
TRBD1,TRBV5-5,.,TRBJ1-4,TGTGCCAGCAGCTCGACAGGGACTCCTAATGAAAAACTGTTTTTT,CASSSTGTPNEKLFF
.,TRBV12-3/TRBV12-4,once,TRBJ1-6,TGTGCCAGCAGTTTGACAGATAATTCACCCCTCCACTTT,CASSLTDNSPLHF
TRBD2,TRBV3-1/TRBV3-2,few,TRBJ2-2,TGTGCCAGCAGCTCACAGGAGAGGCTAGCGGGAGTCGGGGAGCTGTTTTTT,CASSSQERLAGVGELFF
.,TRBV2,.,TRBJ1-1,TGTGCCAGCAGTGAAAGAGGCAGAGGGATCAGTGAAGCTTTCTTT,CASSERGRGISEAFF
.,TRBV7-9,.,TRBJ2-2,TGTGCCAGCAGCTCGGAACAGGGATTCACCGGGGAGCTGTTTTTT,CASSSEQGFTGELFF
.,TRBV12-3/TRBV12-4,.,TRBJ1-1,TGTGCCAGCAGTTTTTTTATGAACACTGAAGCTTTCTTT,CASSFFMNTEAFF
TRBD1,TRBV28,.,TRBJ1-2,TGTGCCAGCAGTTTCGACAGGGCCGCCAACTATGGCTACACCTTC,CASSFDRAANYGYTF
.,TRBV27,.,TRBJ2-3,TGTGCCAGCAGTCATCCGTCGACAGGAGGCACAGATACGCAGTATTTT,CASSHPSTGGTDTQYF
.,TRBV29-1,.,TRBJ2-7,TGCAGCGTTGAAGGGACGTCGGGGAGTTCAAGTTACGAGCAGTACTTC,CSVEGTSGSSSYEQYF
TRBD1,TRBV28,.,TRBJ1-4,TGTGCCAGCAGTCGACAGGGGAGGGATGAAAAACTGTTTTTT,CASSRQGRDEKLFF